This entry features one T cell receptor beta chain sequence. Its cognate antigen is unknown. This sample is drawn from a study of T-cell reconstitution after alpha-beta-depleted transplantation in children. Study-wide results and limits: Newly produced T cells mostly provided counts and TCRbeta diversity after one year, as hyperexpanded clones declined. Several hundred rapidly expanded clones from non-depleted graft cells reportedly supplied alpha-beta T cells about two months post-transplant. After transplant, high TCRbeta diversity at day 60 in some patients arose from surviving recipient T cells and thymic progenitors.

The CDR3 has 14 amino acids. Looked up from germline, CDR1 is SGHTS and CDR2 is YDEGEE. The trim removed 6 bases at V and 7 bases at J, leaving 12 bases unmatched. Library preparation (for TCRbeta) was performed with unique molecular identifiers. Using its own MiXCR run on the PCR reads, TCRdb lists one record per CDR3 protein. The sample records fewer than 1 million distinct CDR3 sequences, about 15% being singletons. The rearrangement joins TRBV5-8 to TRBJ2-7; 8 positions match TRBD1. Sample: PBMCs, mostly from graft donor cells, taken 360 days after TCRalphabeta/CD19-depleted stem cell transplant. This receptor was identified in a male patient between 5 and 17 years old who had a stem cell transplant for acute lymphoblastic leukemia, so the T cells may come from the graft donor. The CDR3 sequence: CASNRGTGTREQYF. The CDR3 DNA is TGTGCCAGCAATAGAGGGACAGGTACAAGGGAGCAGTACTTC.